A single sample is the source of the 11 T cell receptor beta chains below, sequenced in a study of cytomegalovirus exposure and HLA in healthy donors. The PCR had 60 Vbeta and 13 Jbeta primers. The table came from immunoSEQ multiplex PCR; TCRdb's copy has only in-frame clones and leaves some out. The repertoire holds roughly 150,000 clones, with around 82% as singletons. Sequencing input: PBMCs. All receptors derive from a woman aged 45-65 years in good health and CMV-seropositive.

The chain links TRBV19 to TRBJ2-2, with D perhaps TRBD1 (6 bases). In germline, CDR1 is LNHDA, CDR2 SQIVND (reference sequence). The CDR3 runs 11 residues. V lost 9 bases and J 8 bases, leaving 10 bases between the germline ends. The CDR3 reads CASATGGELFF. CDR3 bases: TGTGCCAGCGCGACAGGAGGGGAGCTGTTTTTT.

V gene TRBV5-6 combines with J gene TRBJ1-1; weak D call: TRBD1 (6 bases). Germline assignment: CDR1 SGHDT and CDR2 YYEEEE. V lost 3 bases and J lost 5, with 11 bases in between. This CDR3 spans 13 amino acids. The CDR3 DNA is TGTGCCAGCAGCTCGGGGGGGCCTACTGAAGCTTTCTTT. Protein product: CASSSGGPTEAFF.

V and J are TRBV4-3 and TRBJ2-5, with D possibly TRBD1 on 5 matching bases. The CDR3 runs 13 residues. With 1 base removed from V and 4 bases from J, the gap between germline ends came to 7 bases. CDR1 is LGHNA and CDR2 is YSLEER in the germline V gene. The CDR3 sequence is CASSQGGRETQYF. CDR3 DNA sequence: TGCGCCAGCAGCCAAGGGGGCAGAGAGACCCAGTACTTC.

The chain is built from TRBV19 and TRBJ2-7; 11 positions match TRBD1. The germline V gene has CDR1 LNHDA and CDR2 SQIVND (reference sequence). V trimming: 5 bases; J trimming: 7 bases; junction bases outside the gene matches: 13. There are 16 residues in the CDR3. The chain's CDR3 is CASSQHNGTGGREQYF. The CDR3 region has the DNA TGTGCCAGTAGTCAGCATAATGGGACAGGGGGAAGGGAGCAGTACTTC.

This chain connects TRBV27 to TRBJ2-3, with TRBD2 matching over 7 bases. The CDR3 runs to 14 residues. V trimming: 3 bases; J trimming: 8 bases; junction bases outside the gene matches: 8. Germline V gives CDR1 MNHEY, CDR2 SMNVEV (reference sequence). The CDR3 DNA reads TGTGCCAGCAGTTTGACTAGCCTCCCCGGTACGCAGTATTTT. Encoded protein: CASSLTSLPGTQYF.

This chain connects TRBV7-8 to TRBJ2-5, with 10 bases matching TRBD1. The J call may be faulty, since TRBJ2-7 better matches the DNA end. The germline V gene has CDR1 SGHVS and CDR2 FQNEAQ. The CDR3 consists of 16 residues. CDR3 loop: CASSTSGQGSSYEQYF. For the CDR3, the DNA is TGTGCCAGCAGCACCTCGGGACAGGGGAGCTCCTACGAGCAGTACTTC.

V gene TRBV5-1 combines with J gene TRBJ2-7; no definite D call. The CDR3 extends over 13 amino acids. Germline V gene data show CDR1 as SGHRS and CDR2 as YFSETQ. V shed 1 base and J shed 1 base, with 6 bases lying between them. Here the CDR3 DNA reads TGCGCCAGCAGCTTGTACAGTTCCTACGAGCAGTACTTC. This sequence encodes CASSLYSSYEQYF.

V is TRBV27 and J is TRBJ1-2; TRBD1 matches 7 bases. CDR3 length equals 14 residues. With 6 bases clipped from V and 4 bases from J, the junction kept 8 bases outside the gene matches. CDR1 is MNHEY and CDR2 is SMNVEV in the germline V gene (reference sequence). Here the CDR3 reads CASSPGTALYGYTF. The CDR3 nucleotides are TGTGCCAGCAGCCCCGGGACAGCACTCTATGGCTACACCTTC.

This clone was seen a few times. This chain joins TRBV9 and TRBJ1-2; TRBD1 is a possible D gene (5 bases). This CDR3 has 15 residues. V dropped 4 bases and J dropped 3 bases, with 16 bases sitting between them. CDR1 is SGDLS, CDR2 YYNGEE, per germline. Written as DNA, the CDR3 is TGTGCCAGCAGCCCGACAGTCAGGGATTACTATGGCTACACCTTC. This gives the protein CASSPTVRDYYGYTF. Together with reference TRBV9 and TRBJ1-2, the CDR3 gives the full variable domain: DSGVTQTPKHLITATGQRVTLRCSPRSGDLSVYWYQQSLDQGLQFLIQYYNGEERAKGNILERFSAQQFPDLHSELNLSSLELGDSALYFCASSPTVRDYYGYTFGSGTRLTVV.

V usage is TRBV4-2 and J usage is TRBJ1-4; D might be TRBD1 (6 bases). This CDR3 is 15 amino acids long. V lost 3 bases and J lost 6, with 14 bases in between. CDR1 and CDR2 (germline): LGHNA, YNFKEQ. The CDR3, as DNA: TGTGCCAGCAGCCATGCGTGGGGGGGCGATGAAAAACTGTTTTTT. Amino acids: CASSHAWGGDEKLFF.

The chain has TRBV6-5 and TRBJ1-5; possible D gene TRBD1, 5 bases. This CDR3 comprises 13 residues. CDR1 and CDR2 from the germline V gene are MNHEY and SVGAGI. V lost 4 bases to trimming and J lost 4 bases, with 8 bases between them. This CDR3 reads CASSSGGNQPQHF. The CDR3 DNA sequence: TGTGCCAGCAGTTCGGGGGGGAATCAGCCCCAGCATTTT.